These 6 T cell receptor beta chains were all obtained from the same sample, sequenced in a study of T cell responses to AZD1222 COVID-19 vaccine. Sequencing was performed with immunoSEQ multiplex PCR; in TCRdb, only in-frame clones are kept and a portion is missing. Here the sample spans 120,000 to 150,000 clones, about 91% being singletons. Sequencing was performed on peripheral blood, taken 28 days after the second AZD1222 dose. Receptor source: an adult who received the AZD1222 COVID-19 vaccine.

The CDR3 sequence is CASSPGTGPQPQHF. In DNA, the CDR3 is TGCGCCAGCAGCCCCGGGACAGGGCCTCAGCCCCAGCATTTT. This chain links TRBV5-1 with TRBJ1-5; 9 nucleotides align to TRBD1. Trimming removed 4 bases from V and 6 bases from J; junction bases left unmatched: 5. The CDR3 runs 14 residues. Germline values: CDR1 SGHRS, CDR2 YFSETQ.

This clone occurred once. The gene calls are TRBV2 and TRBJ2-3; 10 nucleotides match TRBD2. The CDR3 is 15 residues long. V gave up 5 bases and J gave up 2 bases; unmatched junction bases: 4. Germline CDR1 SNHLY, CDR2 FYNNEI. The CDR3 region has the DNA TGTGCCAGCAGTAGGCTAGCGGGAGTCACAGATACGCAGTATTTT. Residues: CASSRLAGVTDTQYF.

The V and J genes are TRBV15 and TRBJ1-2, with D uncertain. The germline gives CDR1 LNHNV, CDR2 YYDKDF (reference sequence). The V end was cut by 0 bases, the J end by 7 bases, with 6 bases between. The CDR3 covers 12 residues. This chain's CDR3 is CATSRDRLGYTF. CDR3 in DNA: TGTGCCACCAGCAGAGACCGCCTTGGCTACACCTTC.

This chain uses TRBV4-1 with TRBJ2-3, with D possibly called TRBD1 or TRBD2 (8 bases each). Germline CDR1 reads MGHRA; CDR2 reads YSYEKL. This CDR3 has 20 residues. The V and J ends lost 0 bases and 2 bases respectively, with 24 bases between them. The CDR3 DNA reads as TGCGCCAGCAGCCAAGATCAGGGGGCTAGCGGGTACTATTCCACAGATACGCAGTATTTT. Protein: CASSQDQGASGYYSTDTQYF.

The rearrangement uses TRBV18 and TRBJ1-1, with 9 bases identical to TRBD1. The CDR3 length is 15 residues. Per germline, CDR1 KGHSH and CDR2 LQKENI. Trimming at V came to 3 bases and at J to 3 bases, leaving 5 bases not matched to a gene. This chain's CDR3 is CASSPLQGADTEAFF. CDR3 DNA: TGTGCCAGCTCACCCCTACAGGGGGCGGACACTGAAGCTTTCTTT.

A remark on this clone: Without the conserved terminal phenylalanine or tryptophan, this CDR3 likely stems from a read error. Because the CDR3's place on the DNA is in doubt, the DNA is left out and the CDR3 is given as listed by TCRdb. The rearrangement uses TRBV29-1 and TRBJ1-1; the table's D call of TRBD1 was not tested on the DNA. The germline gives CDR1 SQVTM, CDR2 ANQGSEA. The CDR3 adds up to 9 amino acids, both ends counted. The CDR3: CSVGPGQGI.